This T cell receptor (beta chain) was recovered during a study of blood T cell repertoires in COVID-19. Overall study context: Some COVID-19 samples were acute and others convalescent; all came from the United States, Italy and Spain.

As processed by the authors: Amplifying reference gene primers gave estimates of nucleated cell counts. Measured with immunoSEQ multiplex PCR; TCRdb has only the in-frame clones, and not every one. The DNA gave D and trimming, while V, J and clone size come from that table. The data hold under 250,000 clones, with 84% observed a single time. CDR3 size: 14 residues. Looked up from germline, CDR1 is LNHDA and CDR2 is SQIVND (reference sequence). Trimming removed 3 bases at V and 9 bases at J, with 15 bases between. The receptor was derived from a woman in her thirties or forties who had recovered from COVID-19. What was sequenced was peripheral blood. The chain recombines TRBV19 with TRBJ2-1; possible D gene TRBD2, 6 bases. The CDR3, as DNA: TGTGCCAGTAGTATTTATTGGCAGGGAGGTGAGCAGTTCTTC. Protein product: CASSIYWQGGEQFF.